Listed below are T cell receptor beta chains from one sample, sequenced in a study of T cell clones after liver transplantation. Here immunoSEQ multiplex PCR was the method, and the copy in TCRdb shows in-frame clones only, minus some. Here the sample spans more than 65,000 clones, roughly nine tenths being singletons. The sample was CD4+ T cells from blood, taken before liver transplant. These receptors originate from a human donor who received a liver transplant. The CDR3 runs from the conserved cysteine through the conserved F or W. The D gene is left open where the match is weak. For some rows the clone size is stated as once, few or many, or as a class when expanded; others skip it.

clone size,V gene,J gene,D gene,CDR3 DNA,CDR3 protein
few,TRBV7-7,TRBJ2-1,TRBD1,TGTGCCAGCAGCTTGGGACAGGGCGCCTACAATGAGCAGTTCTTC,CASSLGQGAYNEQFF
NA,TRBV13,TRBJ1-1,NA,TGTGCCAGCAGCTTCAGGCGAGGGACTAATACTGAAGCTTTCTTT,CASSFRRGTNTEAFF
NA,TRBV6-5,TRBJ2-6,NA,TGTGCCAGCAGTCCCGACTCGGCCAACGTCCTGACTTTC,CASSPDSANVLTF
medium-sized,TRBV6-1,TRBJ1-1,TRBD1,TGTGCCAGCAGAAACAGGGGAGCGGCTGAAGCTTTCTTT,CASRNRGAAEAFF
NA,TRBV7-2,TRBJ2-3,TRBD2,TGTGCCAGCAGCTTAGCGGCGGAAACTAGCGTAGGCACGCAGTATTTT,CASSLAAETSVGTQYF
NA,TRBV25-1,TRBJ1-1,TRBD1,TGTGCCAGCAGTACCCCCGGGACAGGGTCTGAAGCTTTCTTT,CASSTPGTGSEAFF
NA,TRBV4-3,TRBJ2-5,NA,TGCGCCAGCAGCCAGGGTATCGGGTTGGAGACCCAGTACTTC,CASSQGIGLETQYF
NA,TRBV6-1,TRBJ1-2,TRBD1,TGTGCCAGCAGTGAAGTAGGGACAGGGCCCTACACCTTC,CASSEVGTGPYTF
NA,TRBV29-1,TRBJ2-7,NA,TGCAGCGTACACCGACAGGGAGGAGGGAATGAGCCCTACGAGCAGTACTTC,CSVHRQGGGNEPYEQYF
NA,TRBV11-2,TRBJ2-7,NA,TGTGCCAGCAGCCCCCTGGACAGACCCTACGAGCAGTACTTC,CASSPLDRPYEQYF
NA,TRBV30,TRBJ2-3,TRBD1,TGTGCCTGGGGACAGGGTGGTAATACGCAGTATTTT,CAWGQGGNTQYF
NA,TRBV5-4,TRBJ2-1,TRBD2,TGTGCCAGCAGCACGACTAGCGACAAATACAATGAGCAGTTCTTC,CASSTTSDKYNEQFF
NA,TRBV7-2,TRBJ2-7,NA,TGTGCCAGCAGCGATACGATAGCTCCTTTCGAGCAGTACTTC,CASSDTIAPFEQYF
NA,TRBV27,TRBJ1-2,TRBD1,TGTGCCAGCAGTTATGGACAGGGAAGTTATGGCTACACCTTC,CASSYGQGSYGYTF
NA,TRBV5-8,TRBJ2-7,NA,TGTGCCAGCAGCTTGGTCGTCCGGGATTCCTACGAGCAGTACTTC,CASSLVVRDSYEQYF
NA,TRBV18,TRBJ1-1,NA,TGTGCCAGCTCACCCCAGTGGGGGAACACTGAAGCTTTCTTT,CASSPQWGNTEAFF
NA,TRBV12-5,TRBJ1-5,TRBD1,TGTGCTAGTGGTTTGGTACGGTCCGGACAGGGAAGCAATCAGCCCCAGCATTTT,CASGLVRSGQGSNQPQHF
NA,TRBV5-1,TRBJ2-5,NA,TGCGCCAGCAGCCCGGACAGAGAGACCCAGTACTTC,CASSPDRETQYF
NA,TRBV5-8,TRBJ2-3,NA,TGTGCCAGCAGTACGTCCTGGACAGAGAGCACAGATACGCAGTATTTT,CASSTSWTESTDTQYF
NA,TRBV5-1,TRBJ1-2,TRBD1,TGCGCCAGCAGCACCCCCGACAGGGTGATTGGGGGCTACACCTTC,CASSTPDRVIGGYTF
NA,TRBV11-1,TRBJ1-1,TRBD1,TGTGCCAGCAGCGTGGGGACAGGGAACACTGAAGCTTTCTTT,CASSVGTGNTEAFF
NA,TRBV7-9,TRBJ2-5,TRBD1,TGTGCCAGCACAAACAGCGGGACAGGGATGGAGACCCAGTACTTC,CASTNSGTGMETQYF
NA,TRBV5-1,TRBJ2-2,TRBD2,TGCGCCAGCAGCTTTCTAGCGGGAGCTGACGGGGAGCTGTTTTTT,CASSFLAGADGELFF
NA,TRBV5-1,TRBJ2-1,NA,TGCGCCAGCAGCTTGGGCCGCGAGCAGTTCTTC,CASSLGREQFF
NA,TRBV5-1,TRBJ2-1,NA,TGCGCCAGCAGCTTGGAGAGGCGGAGCGCCTACAATGAGCAGTTCTTC,CASSLERRSAYNEQFF
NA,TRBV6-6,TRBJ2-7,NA,TGTGCCAGCACCTACGGACTGGGACCCTACGAGCAGTACTTC,CASTYGLGPYEQYF
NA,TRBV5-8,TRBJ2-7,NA,TGTGCCAGCAGCCGATCAGGGGAGCCCTACGAGCAGTACTTC,CASSRSGEPYEQYF
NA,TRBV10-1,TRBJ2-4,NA,TGCGCCAGCAGTGAGTCTTTAGCCCCAGGAGGGGGAATTCAGTACTTC,CASSESLAPGGGIQYF
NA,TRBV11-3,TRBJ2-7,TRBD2,TGTGCCAGCAGCAAAAGCGGGAATTCCTACGAGCAGTACTTC,CASSKSGNSYEQYF
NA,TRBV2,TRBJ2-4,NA,TGTGCCAGCAGTGCCCAGTCCTTAAACATTCAGTACTTC,CASSAQSLNIQYF
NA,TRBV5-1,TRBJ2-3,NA,TGCGCCAGCAGCTTGGCGGGGGCGAGCACAGATACGCAGTATTTT,CASSLAGASTDTQYF
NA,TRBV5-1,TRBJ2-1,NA,TGCGCCAGCAGCTTGACAGGCAACTCCTACAATGAGCAGTTCTTC,CASSLTGNSYNEQFF
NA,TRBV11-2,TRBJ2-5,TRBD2,TGTGCCAGCAGCTTAGGACGTAGCGGGAGCCGAGAGACCCAGTACTTC,CASSLGRSGSRETQYF
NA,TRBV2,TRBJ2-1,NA,TGTGCCAGCAACTGGGACTCACACTACAATGAGCAGTTCTTC,CASNWDSHYNEQFF
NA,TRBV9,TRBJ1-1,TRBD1,TGTGCCAGCAGCTACGGGACAGAGAACACTGAAGCTTTCTTT,CASSYGTENTEAFF
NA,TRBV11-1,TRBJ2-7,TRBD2,TGTGCCAGCAGCTCCGCCGCTTTCCGGGGGGGAGCTTACGAGCAGTACTTC,CASSSAAFRGGAYEQYF
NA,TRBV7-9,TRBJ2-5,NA,TGTGCCAGCAGCTTAAACCCAGCCCGACTAAGAGAGACCCAGTACTTC,CASSLNPARLRETQYF
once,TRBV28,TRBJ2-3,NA,TGTGCCAGCAGTTTTATCACAGATACGCAGTATTTT,CASSFITDTQYF
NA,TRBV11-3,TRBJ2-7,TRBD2,TGTGCCAGCAGCTCCCATCTAGCGGGTGCCTACGAGCAGTACTTC,CASSSHLAGAYEQYF
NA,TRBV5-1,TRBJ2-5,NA,TGCGCCAGCAGGGACAGCGGCGAAGAGACCCAGTACTTC,CASRDSGEETQYF
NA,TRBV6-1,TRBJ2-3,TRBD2,TGTGCCAGCAGTGGAACTAGCGGGACTAGCACAGATACGCAGTATTTT,CASSGTSGTSTDTQYF
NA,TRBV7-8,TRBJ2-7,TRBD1,TGTGCCAGCAGCTCCCGTGAGGGGGCCTCCTACGAGCAGTACTTC,CASSSREGASYEQYF
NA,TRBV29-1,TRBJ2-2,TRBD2,TGCAGCGGAGGGACTAGCGGGAACACCGGGGAGCTGTTTTTT,CSGGTSGNTGELFF
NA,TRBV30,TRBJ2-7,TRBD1,TGTGCCTGGAGTGTCAAGGGGGCAGGAGAGCAGTACTTC,CAWSVKGAGEQYF
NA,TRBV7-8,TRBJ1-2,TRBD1,TGTGCCAGCAGCTCGAGACAGGGGAATTATGGCTACACCTTC,CASSSRQGNYGYTF